This TCR beta chain is from a study of blood T cells in healthy people across ages (dated by TCRdb to between 2014 and 2017). Study-level background: In model experiments, template switching captured roughly one uniquely barcoded TCR beta cDNA molecule for every two T cells. Age-related changes in TCR beta repertoire diversity were measured in the study by deep sequencing normalized with unique cDNA molecular identifiers. To avoid experimental bias, donors of different ages were randomly spread across the sequencing lanes. Four age groups were formed from the donors: young (average 16 years), middle-aged (around 40), aged (roughly 59) and long-lived (more than 75). The study analyzed two additional independent replicas of 1 million unique cDNA reads from the same blood draw for two donors, one aged 18 to 30 and one aged 80 or older. What the authors observed across the whole study: Bulk unsorted PBMC profiling prevented conclusive comparison of naive and antigen-experienced compartments. Estimates of total diversity based on one million sequenced T cells were considered lower bounds and underestimates. Donor CMV infection status was unknown, potentially confounding age-related changes in expanded clonotypes. Compared with the aged group, more naive CD4+ T cells, fewer expanded clones and increased TCR diversity were shown by the long-lived group, suggesting age selection. Observed TCR beta diversity per million T cells fell roughly linearly with age, and a significant reduction was already apparent by age around 44. There was a strong correlation between observed TCR beta diversity and the percentage of naive T cells measured by flow cytometry.

Libraries were made using 5' RACE. Instrument on record: Illumina HiSeq 2500. A second PCR of roughly 6 to 12 cycles was performed with a sample-barcoded 5' primer and a J-beta primer mix. A unique molecular identifier was introduced onto each TCR beta cDNA molecule by a template-switch 5' adaptor carrying 12 random nucleotides. At least 3 million CDR3-containing paired-end reads were obtained from each sample. The Mint cDNA synthesis kit, primed by a TRBC-specific oligonucleotide, was used to synthesize first-strand cDNA from all RNA. Following uracil-DNA glycosylase treatment, a first 18-cycle PCR with universal primers M1SS and BC2_uni_R was performed on all cDNA. The paper's data handling went like this. For normalization, 1 million high-quality reads were randomly selected from each sample, with every read carrying a distinct molecular identifier. Reads with shared molecular identifiers were discarded instead of being binned into consensus sequences. MiTCR, set to a Q25 quality threshold and the strictest error-elimination algorithm, was used for CDR3 identification, clonotype clustering and error correction. A nonparametric unseen species model with Euler transformation was used to estimate lower-bound total TCR beta diversity. Using fastp trimming at Q25 and MiXCR clonotype assembly, TCRdb reanalyzed the public sequencing data and kept in-frame beta chains. Under each unique CDR3 protein, matching rows form one entry showing the most common genes and DNA. Here the V and J calls rest on TCRdb's processing, not on the authors' analysis. The sample table contains hundreds of thousands of distinct CDR3 sequences; only one count was recorded for just over 55% of them. Around 24% of the sample goes to the ten largest clones.

A note on this clonotype: This clone's antigen is unknown. No per-base quality is available; no much larger clone lies one base away.

At the junction V is shortened by 0 bases and J by 2 bases, with 8 bases in between. The CDR1 and CDR2 encoded by the germline V gene are SGHRS and YFSETQ. From the cysteine up to the phenylalanine, the CDR3 has a length of 14 residues. The CDR3 DNA has 42 bases and is translated from base 1. The donors were under 40 Caucasian individuals from Russia, aged about 6 to 95 years, who were systemically healthy. Each donor gave ten milliliters of peripheral blood, collected into EDTA-treated Vacutainer tubes. PBMCs were isolated by Ficoll-Paque density-gradient centrifugation, with at least 6 million obtained per sample. Total RNA was extracted from PBMCs with Trizol reagent, with at least 6 micrograms obtained per sample. Naive CD45RAhigh/CD27high T cell percentages were measured by flow cytometry on a PBMC aliquot from every donor.

Recombination connected TRBV5-1 to TRBJ1-2; confidence is insufficient to name the D gene. The sequence was collected from a man aged 40-49 years in good health. The sequenced material came from blood. The nucleotide sequence is TGCGCCAGCAGCTTGGGACGAGGGAACTATGGCTACACCTTC. This gives the protein CASSLGRGNYGYTF.